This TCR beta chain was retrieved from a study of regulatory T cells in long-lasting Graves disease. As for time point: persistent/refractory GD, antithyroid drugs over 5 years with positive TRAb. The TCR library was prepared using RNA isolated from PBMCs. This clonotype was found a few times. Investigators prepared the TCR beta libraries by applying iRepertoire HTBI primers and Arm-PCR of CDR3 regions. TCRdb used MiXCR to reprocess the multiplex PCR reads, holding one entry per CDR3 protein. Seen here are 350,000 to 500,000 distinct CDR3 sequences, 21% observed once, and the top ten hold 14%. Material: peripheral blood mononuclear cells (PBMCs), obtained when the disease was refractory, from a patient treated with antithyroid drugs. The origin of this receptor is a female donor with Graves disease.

CDR3 coding DNA: TGTGCCAGTAGTATTGGGCCGCCAATTCCCCAGCATTTT. Translation gives CASSIGPPIPQHF. The chain employs TRBV19 and TRBJ1-5, with D unresolved. Germline values: CDR1 LNHDA, CDR2 SQIVND (reference sequence). V was pared by 3 bases and J by 10 bases, with 13 bases between. CDR3 length equals 13 residues.